This T cell receptor (beta chain) was documented in a study of cytomegalovirus exposure and HLA in healthy donors. This table comes from immunoSEQ multiplex PCR, and its TCRdb copy is limited to in-frame clones, with some not included. Here the sample spans about 120,000 clones, roughly 83% being singletons. The study drew the donors from its approximately 120-subject validation cohort, separate from the 666-subject first cohort. Study-level findings and limits: Most TCR sequences were rare, but some public TCRs occurred in many donors. The investigators catalogued 150 to 200 TCR beta chains as cytomegalovirus-associated. Subsequent analysis showed first-cohort TCR clusters tending to co-occur in 120 validation repertoires.

From germline, CDR1 is SGHTS and CDR2 YDEGEE. V dropped 0 bases and J dropped 0 bases, with 7 bases sitting between them. The length of the CDR3 is 15 residues. This clone was counted only a few times. Its antigen is unidentified. V is TRBV5-8 and J is TRBJ1-3; perhaps TRBD1 as D (5 bases). The clonotype comes from a man between 18 and 35 years old in good health and CMV-seronegative. The sample was PBMCs. Here the CDR3 reads CASSLGQSSGNTIYF. CDR3 DNA sequence: TGTGCCAGCAGCTTGGGACAGAGCTCTGGAAACACCATATATTTT.